Listed below are T cell receptor beta chains from one sample, sequenced in a study of shared clonotypes between healthy human individuals. Some clones are missing from TCRdb's copy, which holds only in-frame ones; the method was immunoSEQ multiplex PCR. The top ten hold over 0.1% of the sample, which has 2 million to 2.5 million clones, 90% to 96% seen once. The sample consisted of naive CD4+ T cells sorted from blood. Receptors originate from a man between 18 and 35 years old in good health. The CDR3 runs from the conserved cysteine through the conserved F or W. Rows give clone size only sometimes, using once, few, many, or a class for an expanded clone.

v_call,clone_size,cdr3_aa
TRBV5-1,.,CASSAQTNYNEQFF
TRBV14,.,CASSHGLRMQYF
TRBV18,.,CASFRDSSEKLFF
TRBV11-2,.,CASSLSHDRNQPQHF
TRBV29-1,.,CSVEKGRGYGYTF
TRBV5-1,.,CASRRDSYEQYF
TRBV5-1,.,CASSLEGGGPRETQYF
TRBV28,.,CASRTGGSGANVLTF
TRBV7-2,once,CASSFGGTYNEQFF
TRBV10-3,.,CAISEVSFRDLQETQYF
TRBV7-7,.,CASSLGVSGSGGTDTQYF
TRBV5-1,.,CASSLGDNRDEQYF
TRBV6-1,once,CASSETSPGPSSGNTIYF
TRBV19,few,CASRTGDRDGYTF
TRBV29-1,once,CSVGTLWTSGGETQYF
TRBV5-1,.,CASSLATDSSPNYGYTF
TRBV6-6,.,CASSRDSPYEQYF
TRBV30,.,CAWRAGQGAGQYF
TRBV5-1,.,CASSRDRTVHEQYF
TRBV11-2,.,CASSLERRGFTSGSAETQYF
TRBV2,.,CASSGVAGGPHYEQYF
TRBV18,.,CASSLEQVWGEQFF
TRBV7-9,.,CASSVTGTGDAYEQYF
TRBV5-1,.,CASSKRETGELFF
TRBV11-3,.,CASSLSGDVTDTQYF
TRBV6-1,.,CASSGGQGALLWAKNIQYF
TRBV6-5,.,CAVSGGSTDTQYF
TRBV25-1,once,CASSGGAGGYTF
TRBV2,.,CASSEAGGVKYNEQFF
TRBV6-5,once,CATGKGQRRDTQYF
TRBV6-5,once,CASSYSGGLNYGYTF
TRBV2,.,CASSEQMGPHSPLHF
TRBV5-1,.,CASSVLAGRSYNEQFF
TRBV10-2,.,CASSLTQETSPLHF
TRBV29-1,once,CSVLDGAHEQYF
TRBV30,.,CAWTTGDRGPYEQYF
TRBV9,.,CASSVSQGAKGNTIYF
TRBV10-3,.,CAIMAGSTDTQYF
TRBV7-2,.,CASSLDGTAYGYTF
TRBV6-6,.,CASIRDRGFGQPQHF
TRBV6-6,.,CASRQGGEGNNGYTF
TRBV6-5,.,CASSWGLENTEAFF
TRBV9,.,CASSVQLAGVHEQYF
TRBV12-5,.,CASGPTNYNEQFF
TRBV7-2,.,CASSHRHELLAAQETQYF
TRBV5-6,.,CASSLEEGGDEQYF
TRBV7-2,.,CASSLGLSSYEQYF
TRBV30,once,CAWSGTRGRDGYTF
TRBV10-3,.,CATLAGATASNEQFF
TRBV30,.,CAWSTFYELYF
TRBV6-6,.,CASSPQANYGYTF
TRBV18,.,CASSQGTGLNTEAFF
TRBV7-9,.,CASSSTGTLRDQPQHF